One and the same sample provided the 27 T cell receptor beta chains below, sequenced in a study of identical twins. TCRdb analysed the 5' RACE reads with MiXCR anew, one entry per CDR3 protein. This sample has hundreds of thousands of distinct CDR3 sequences, with over 8.5% found just once. The data also belong to a second study, concerning yellow fever vaccine responses in identical twins.

Sequenced sample: PBMCs. Receptors originate from a woman aged 18-35 years in good health.

The chain carries TRBV19 and TRBJ2-5, with D possibly TRBD2 on 6 matching bases. Germline V gene data show CDR1 as LNHDA and CDR2 as SQIVND (reference sequence). The CDR3 has 15 amino acids. V was clipped by 4 bases and J by 1 base, with 13 bases between them. CDR3 in amino acids: CASSTGDGLQETQYF. The CDR3 bases are TGTGCCAGTAGTACGGGGGACGGCCTCCAAGAGACCCAGTACTTC.

This rearrangement joins TRBV18 to TRBJ2-5; TRBD1 matches at 8 bases. Trimming cost V 0 bases and J 2 bases; bases outside gene matches: 8. Germline loops: CDR1 KGHSH, CDR2 LQKENI. The CDR3 has 17 amino acids. CDR3 region: CASSPPRIGQGQETQYF. CDR3 nucleotide sequence: TGTGCCAGCTCACCACCCCGCATAGGACAGGGACAAGAGACCCAGTACTTC.

This clonotype was seen more than once but under ten times. The genes are TRBV7-9 and TRBJ1-3; D gene uncertain. Germline CDR1 SEHNR, CDR2 FQNEAQ (reference sequence). V lost 4 bases and J lost 3, with 16 bases in between. The CDR3 runs to 16 residues. For the CDR3, the DNA is TGTGCCAGCAGCTCCCTGCACCCGAAGGGTGGAAACACCATATATTTT. Amino acids: CASSSLHPKGGNTIYF. Full variable domain (rest looked up from reference TRBV7-9 and TRBJ1-3): DTGVSQNPRHKITKRGQNVTFRCDPISEHNRLYWYRQTLGQGPEFLTYFQNEAQLEKSRLLSDRFSAERPKGSFSTLEIQRTEQGDSAMYLCASSSLHPKGGNTIYFGEGSWLTVV.

This clonotype has a count of ten or more. The V call is TRBV2, the J call TRBJ2-1, with TRBD1 matching over 7 bases. The CDR3 covers 13 residues. The junction had 6 bases not matched to a gene; V was cut back by 6 bases and J by 7 bases. CDR1 and CDR2 from the germline V gene are SNHLY and FYNNEI. The DNA of the CDR3 is TGTGCCAGCAGCGCACAGGGACAGAATGAGCAGTTCTTC. Residues: CASSAQGQNEQFF. The full variable domain, rest sourced from reference TRBV2 and TRBJ2-1, is EPEVTQTPSHQVTQMGQEVILRCVPISNHLYFYWYRQILGQKVEFLVSFYNNEISEKSEIFDDQFSVERPDGSNFTLKIRSTKLEDSAMYFCASSAQGQNEQFFGPGTRLTVL.

This clonotype has at least ten counts. The chain recombines TRBV6-5 with TRBJ2-3; no reliable D call. The CDR3 totals 14 residues. The V end was cut by 3 bases, the J end by 2 bases, with 9 bases between. CDR1 is MNHEY, CDR2 SVGAGI, per germline. The CDR3 protein is CASSYLQLTDTQYF. The CDR3 bases are TGTGCCAGCAGTTATCTACAACTCACAGATACGCAGTATTTT.

This clonotype was detected many times. The chain carries TRBV20-1 and TRBJ2-1, with TRBD2 matching over 12 bases. The CDR3 runs 14 residues. Germline assignment: CDR1 DFQATT and CDR2 SNEGSKA (reference sequence). With 1 base clipped from V and 9 bases from J, the junction kept 4 bases outside the gene matches. This CDR3 reads CSARGLAGEGEQFF. In nucleotides, the CDR3 is TGCAGTGCTAGAGGACTAGCGGGGGAAGGTGAGCAGTTCTTC.

In its sample, this clonotype was seen a few times. The chain employs TRBV11-2 and TRBJ1-1; TRBD1 matches 9 bases. Unmatched junction bases numbered 8, after V lost 5 bases and J lost 4 bases. This CDR3 comprises 15 residues. Germline V gene sequence: CDR1 SGHAT, CDR2 FQNNGV. CDR3: CASSRMDRGPTEAFF. The CDR3 bases are TGTGCCAGCAGCCGAATGGACAGGGGACCCACTGAAGCTTTCTTT. Looking up the rest from reference TRBV11-2 and TRBJ1-1 gives the full variable domain: EAGVAQSPRYKIIEKRQSVAFWCNPISGHATLYWYQQILGQGPKLLIQFQNNGVVDDSQLPKDRFSAERLKGVDSTLKIQPAKLEDSAVYLCASSRMDRGPTEAFFGQGTRLTVV.

This clonotype was detected only a few times. The chain couples TRBV12-3 or TRBV12-4 to TRBJ2-5; 11 nucleotides align to TRBD1. CDR3 length: 15 residues. With V trimmed by 6 bases and J by 5 bases, 8 bases remained unmatched. CDR3 sequence (DNA): TGTGCCAGCAGACATCCGGGACAGGGGGTTGAGACCCAGTACTTC. Its translation: CASRHPGQGVETQYF.

This clonotype showed up many times. The CDR3 loop is CSVAADPETGELFF. For the CDR3, the DNA is TGCAGCGTTGCGGCCGACCCGGAGACCGGGGAGCTGTTTTTT. This chain joins TRBV29-1 and TRBJ2-2; the D is unclear. The CDR3 runs to 14 residues. Germline values: CDR1 SQVTM, CDR2 ANQGSEA. Trimming removed 4 bases from V and 5 bases from J, with 14 bases in between.

This clonotype was counted a few times. This sequence joins TRBV20-1 and TRBJ2-1; D is possibly TRBD1 or TRBD2 (5 bases each). Trimming pared 0 bases from V and 0 bases from J, leaving 21 bases between. This CDR3 region has 19 residues. Germline values: CDR1 DFQATT, CDR2 SNEGSKA (reference sequence). The CDR3: CSARDPSSGGPNSYNEQFF. CDR3 nucleotides: TGCAGTGCTAGAGACCCCTCATCTGGGGGTCCCAACTCCTACAATGAGCAGTTCTTC.

In this sample, this clonotype turned up a few times. The rearrangement links TRBV20-1 to TRBJ2-5, with a possible D match to TRBD2 (6 bases). Germline CDR1 is DFQATT and CDR2 is SNEGSKA (reference sequence). The CDR3 totals 12 residues. For the CDR3, the DNA is TGCCGCCCCGCCGGGGGCCAAGAGACCCAGTACTTC. Translating gives CRPAGGQETQYF.

V gene TRBV2 combines with J gene TRBJ2-1; 8 bases map to TRBD1. From germline, CDR1 is SNHLY and CDR2 FYNNEI. The CDR3 is 15 amino acids. J was trimmed by 3 bases and V by 5 bases; bases with no gene match: 6. The CDR3, as DNA: TGTGCCAGCAGTCCCCAGACAGGGGACTACAATGAGCAGTTCTTC. This codes for CASSPQTGDYNEQFF. Variable domain in full (rest from reference TRBV2 and TRBJ2-1): EPEVTQTPSHQVTQMGQEVILRCVPISNHLYFYWYRQILGQKVEFLVSFYNNEISEKSEIFDDQFSVERPDGSNFTLKIRSTKLEDSAMYFCASSPQTGDYNEQFFGPGTRLTVL.

This clonotype showed up just a few times. V usage is TRBV29-1 and J usage is TRBJ2-7; no reliable D call. The length of the CDR3 is 10 residues. Per germline, CDR1 SQVTM and CDR2 ANQGSEA. Trimming took off 4 bases at V and 5 bases at J, with 6 bases between the two ends. The CDR3 protein is CSVGSNEQYF. CDR3 nucleotides: TGCAGCGTTGGGTCCAACGAGCAGTACTTC.

The genes are TRBV12-3 or TRBV12-4 and TRBJ2-5; maybe TRBD2 (6 bases). There are 13 residues in the CDR3. Trimming took off 6 bases at V and 5 bases at J, with 13 bases between the two ends. Here the CDR3 DNA reads TGTGCCAGCAGGACATCTAGCGTCGAGACCCAGTACTTC. This encodes CASRTSSVETQYF.

This clonotype was detected many times. This chain connects TRBV3-1 to TRBJ2-1; the match to TRBD1 covers 8 bases. CDR3 size: 14 residues. The J segment lost 3 bases and the V segment lost 5 bases, leaving 3 bases of the junction unmatched. Germline lookup yields CDR1 LGHDT and CDR2 YNNKEL (reference sequence). CDR3 DNA: TGTGCCAGCAGCTTTACAGGGGGCTACAATGAGCAGTTCTTC. Translating it yields CASSFTGGYNEQFF.

This clonotype has a handful of counts. The chain couples TRBV3-1 to TRBJ2-5, with D uncertain. Per the germline V gene, CDR1 is LGHDT and CDR2 is YNNKEL (reference sequence). The CDR3 is made up of 13 amino acids. Deletions cut 1 base from V and 3 bases from J, with 6 bases between. This chain's CDR3 is CASSQVRKETQYF. CDR3 in DNA: TGTGCCAGCAGCCAAGTGAGGAAAGAGACCCAGTACTTC.

This clonotype was detected ten times or more. The genes are TRBV28 and TRBJ2-7; 10 nucleotides align to TRBD1. J lost 2 bases, V lost 6 bases, and 10 bases had no gene match. This CDR3 has 16 residues. Germline V gene lookup returns CDR1 MDHEN and CDR2 SYDVKM. The CDR3 reads CASSQLGQGRAYEQYF. CDR3 nucleotide sequence: TGTGCCAGCAGCCAACTGGGACAGGGGAGAGCCTACGAGCAGTACTTC.

This clonotype was counted ten times or more. CDR3 residues: CSVVSDERQYF. CDR3 DNA sequence: TGCAGCGTTGTATCAGACGAACGGCAGTACTTC. V and J are TRBV29-1 and TRBJ2-7; unclear D gene. The CDR3 is 11 amino acids. The germline V and J ends were trimmed by 4 bases and 9 bases, with 13 bases remaining between them. Germline V gives CDR1 SQVTM, CDR2 ANQGSEA.

A remark on this clonotype: This could be a read error, since a much larger clone is one nucleotide away. The CDR3 loop is CSAVLGASSYNKQFF. CDR3 DNA sequence: TGCAGCGCCGTTTTAGGAGCGTCCTCCTACAATAAGCAGTTCTTC. The genes are TRBV29-1 and TRBJ2-1, with D hard to call. This CDR3 comprises 15 residues. Germline V gives CDR1 SQVTM, CDR2 ANQGSEA.

This clonotype was seen at least ten times. V and J are TRBV29-1 and TRBJ2-5, with D tentatively TRBD1 or TRBD2 (5 bases each). Germline V lookup: CDR1 SQVTM, CDR2 ANQGSEA. Trimming removed 6 bases at V and 5 bases at J, with 13 bases between. The CDR3 loop spans 12 amino acids. The CDR3 nucleotides are TGCAGCGTCCGGGACGCCGGGGAGACCCAGTACTTC. Its protein product is CSVRDAGETQYF.

The table lists this clonotype with a few counts. The chain joins TRBV7-8 to TRBJ2-7; weak D call: TRBD2 (5 bases). The CDR3 is 16 amino acids. V shed 5 bases and J shed 1 base, with 18 bases lying between them. CDR1 SGHVS and CDR2 FQNEAQ come from the germline V gene. CDR3 residues: CASSTRTGTPSYEQYF. The DNA for the CDR3 is TGTGCCAGCAGCACCCGGACGGGAACCCCATCCTACGAGCAGTACTTC.

This clonotype was detected only a few times. The chain employs TRBV5-6 and TRBJ2-5; 9 bases map to TRBD1. The CDR3 consists of 18 residues. V shed 4 bases, J shed 4 bases, and the junction held 17 bases outside the gene matches. Looked up from germline, CDR1 is SGHDT and CDR2 is YYEEEE. DNA for the CDR3: TGTGCCAGCAGCCGCATACGGTTACCACAGGGGGCGGGAGAGACCCAGTACTTC. Its translation is CASSRIRLPQGAGETQYF.

This clonotype appeared a few times. The chain combines TRBV2 with TRBJ2-5, with D possibly called TRBD1 or TRBD2 (6 bases each). The CDR3 totals 11 residues. V was cut by 11 bases and J by 5 bases, with 12 bases left in between. Germline V lookup: CDR1 SNHLY, CDR2 FYNNEI. The CDR3 sequence: CAWRGEETQYF. CDR3 in DNA: TGTGCCTGGAGGGGGGAGGAGACCCAGTACTTC.

This clonotype was recorded many times. This chain links TRBV29-1 with TRBJ1-1; 7 nucleotides align to TRBD1. The CDR3 is made up of 17 amino acids. The germline CDR1 and CDR2 sequences are SQVTM and ANQGSEA. Unmatched junction bases numbered 16, after V lost 6 bases and J lost 0 bases. The CDR3 DNA is TGCAGCGTAGAGATCCCCCGACAGGGCCTACTGAACACTGAAGCTTTCTTT. It translates to CSVEIPRQGLLNTEAFF.

This clonotype was observed at least ten times. This chain links TRBV28 with TRBJ2-7; TRBD2 matches 15 bases. Trimming cost V 6 bases and J 4 bases; bases outside gene matches: 4. CDR1 and CDR2 (germline): MDHEN, SYDVKM. This CDR3 is 15 amino acids long. For the CDR3, the DNA is TGTGCCAGCAGGGTAGGACTAGCGGGAGGGTACGAGCAGTACTTC. Encoded protein: CASRVGLAGGYEQYF. Based on the CDR3 plus reference TRBV28 and TRBJ2-7, the full variable domain is DVKVTQSSRYLVKRTGEKVFLECVQDMDHENMFWYRQDPGLGLRLIYFSYDVKMKEKGDIPEGYSVSREKKERFSLILESASTNQTSMYLCASRVGLAGGYEQYFGPGTRLTVT.

This clonotype was counted many times. This sequence joins TRBV12-3 or TRBV12-4 and TRBJ2-1; 10 nucleotides match TRBD1. Germline trimming cut 10 bases from V and 7 bases from J; bases unmatched to any gene: 10. The CDR3 spans 14 residues. For the CDR3, the DNA is TGTGCCACCCTGGGGACAGGGGAGTGGAATGAGCAGTTCTTC. Amino acids: CATLGTGEWNEQFF.

This clonotype was picked up many times. The rearrangement joins TRBV9 to TRBJ2-3; the D gene could be TRBD1 or TRBD2 (5 bases each). The germline CDR1 and CDR2 sequences are SGDLS and YYNGEE. Trimming stripped 0 bases from V and 3 bases from J, with 5 bases between. This CDR3 spans 13 amino acids. The CDR3 here is CASSVGGTDTQYF. The CDR3 DNA reads TGTGCCAGCAGCGTAGGGGGGACAGATACGCAGTATTTT.